This T cell receptor (beta chain) was sequenced for a study of blood T cell repertoires in COVID-19. Study as a whole: Acute and convalescent COVID-19 specimens originated in the United States, Italy and Spain. T cells, B-cell-depleted T cells, or PBMCs provided the cDNA or gDNA that served as material.

Followed longitudinally, the Seattle patients had been enrolled during active infection. This CDR3 contains 14 residues. In germline, CDR1 is LGHNA, CDR2 YSLEER. V shed 0 bases, J shed 6 bases, and the junction held 1 base outside the gene matches. Original methodology: Amplification with reference gene primers provided the estimates of nucleated cell counts. The data were produced by immunoSEQ multiplex PCR, yet TCRdb's version contains in-frame clones alone and is incomplete. For V, J and clone size, that table is used; D and trimming come from the DNA. The sample gives about 410,000 clones, around nine tenths of which show up once; 1.5% to 1.8% is in the top ten.

The sequenced sample was peripheral blood. The chain joins TRBV4-3 to TRBJ1-2, with 10 positions matching TRBD1. The TCR sequence derives from a woman in her 40s with COVID-19, enrolled during active disease. The CDR3 loop reads CASSQETGGNGYTF. For the CDR3, the DNA is TGCGCCAGCAGCCAAGAGACAGGGGGCAATGGCTACACCTTC.